These T cell receptor beta chains were read from a single sample in a study of CD8 T cells in ankylosing spondylitis. TCRdb re-analysed the 5' RACE reads in MiXCR, keeping a single row per CDR3 protein. The table shows about 800,000 distinct CDR3 sequences, with 10% to 15% occurring only once. The specimen sequenced was blood, either unsorted or a sorted T cell fraction (not recorded which). These receptor sequences come from a male donor with ankylosing spondylitis. The CDR3 runs from the conserved cysteine through the conserved F or W. The D gene is left open where the match is weak. Clone size is not always given. Where it is, it says once, few, many or a class for expanded clones.

many	15	TRBV20-1	NA	TRBJ2-3	TGCAGTGCTAGAGACCCTTGGAAAGTCACAGATACGCAGTATTTT	CSARDPWKVTDTQYF
NA	13	TRBV11-2	NA	TRBJ1-4	TGTGCCAGCAGCACTGACGGATTCGGAAAACTGTTTTTT	CASSTDGFGKLFF
few	11	TRBV6-2/TRBV6-3	NA	TRBJ1-1	TGTGCCACAGGCCAGAACACTGAAGCTTTCTTT	CATGQNTEAFF
few	15	TRBV29-1	NA	TRBJ2-3	TGCAGCGTTGCAAGAACTCCCTCTAGCACAGATACGCAGTATTTT	CSVARTPSSTDTQYF
few	14	TRBV12-3/TRBV12-4	TRBD2	TRBJ2-1	TGTGCCAGCGCTAGGACTAGCGGGACCAATGAGCAGTTCTTC	CASARTSGTNEQFF
few	17	TRBV5-1	NA	TRBJ2-5	TGCGCCAGCAGCTTGGCACCGACGAGCCAGGGGTCAGAGACCCAGTACTTC	CASSLAPTSQGSETQYF
NA	12	TRBV5-1	NA	TRBJ2-7	TGCGCCAGCAGCTCGGACCTCTACGAGCAGTACTTC	CASSSDLYEQYF
few	16	TRBV20-1	TRBD2	TRBJ2-1	TGCAGTGCTAGAGATGTAGGTAGCGGGATCTACAATGAGCAGTTCTTC	CSARDVGSGIYNEQFF
few	16	TRBV4-2	NA	TRBJ2-1	TGTGCCAGCAGCCAAGTATCCAGGGCCGGGAACAATGAGCAGTTCTTC	CASSQVSRAGNNEQFF
NA	14	TRBV6-1	NA	TRBJ2-3	TGTGCCAGCAGTCCCCTGGGGGCAAGAGATACGCAGTATTTT	CASSPLGARDTQYF
many	13	TRBV6-6	TRBD2	TRBJ2-7	TGTGCCAGCTTGCTAGCGGGAGCGTACGAGCAGTACTTC	CASLLAGAYEQYF
NA	14	TRBV18	NA	TRBJ1-1	TGTGCCAGCTCGCGCGACCCGACCGGCGCTGAAGCTTTCTTT	CASSRDPTGAEAFF
few	13	TRBV20-1	NA	TRBJ1-1	TGCAGTGCTAGCGACAGTAGAAGGACTGAAGCTTTCTTT	CSASDSRRTEAFF
NA	14	TRBV12-3/TRBV12-4	TRBD1	TRBJ1-6	TGTGCCAGCACCCCGGGACAGGGGAATTCACCCCTCCACTTT	CASTPGQGNSPLHF
few	15	TRBV20-1	TRBD1	TRBJ2-4	TGCAGTGCTAGAAACGGCAGGGGGACCAAAAACATTCAGTACTTC	CSARNGRGTKNIQYF
few	16	TRBV4-3	NA	TRBJ1-1	TGCGCCAGCAGCCAGGGCTGGACAGCGATGAACACTGAAGCTTTCTTT	CASSQGWTAMNTEAFF
NA	14	TRBV30	NA	TRBJ1-5	TGTGCCTGGAGTGTACGCCAGGTCAATCAGCCCCAGCATTTT	CAWSVRQVNQPQHF
NA	14	TRBV10-3	NA	TRBJ1-1	TGTGCCATCAGTGGATCTGCAGGGGCGGCTGAAGCTTTCTTT	CAISGSAGAAEAFF
NA	14	TRBV5-8	NA	TRBJ2-2	TGTGCCAGCAGATCGGGGCATTTCATCGGGGAGCTGTTTTTT	CASRSGHFIGELFF
NA	13	TRBV20-1	NA	TRBJ2-3	TGCAGTGCTAGGGAATCGTGGGTTGATACGCAGTATTTT	CSARESWVDTQYF
NA	16	TRBV7-9	NA	TRBJ1-4	TGTGCCAGCAGCTTGGTCGGTACTGCAACTAATGAAAAACTGTTTTTT	CASSLVGTATNEKLFF
few	14	TRBV18	NA	TRBJ2-1	TGTGCCAGCTCACAAGGACTCCTCGGCAATGAGCAGTTCTTC	CASSQGLLGNEQFF
NA	10	TRBV29-1	NA	TRBJ2-1	TGCAGCGTCCTCTACAATGAGCAGTTCTTC	CSVLYNEQFF